These T cell receptor beta chains were read from a single sample in a study of T-cell reconstitution after alpha-beta-depleted transplantation in children. TCRdb reprocessed the PCR reads via MiXCR and lists one record per CDR3 protein. This repertoire shows about 270,000 distinct CDR3 sequences, more than 8% found once; its top ten account for about 9.4%. Material: PBMCs from the stem cell graft donor, obtained from the stem cell graft. These TCRs come from a human donor who donated a stem cell graft to a child with SCID. Each CDR3 is given with its conserved first and last residue. The order of the fields is CDR3 length, clone size, V gene, J gene, D gene, CDR3 protein, CDR3 DNA. The D gene is left open where the match is weak. Clone size is given for some rows only: seen once, a few or many times, or a class if the clone is expanded.

len: 15
abundance: few
v_gene: TRBV6-1
j_gene: TRBJ1-5
d_gene: .
CDR3aa: CASSEDREPNQPQHF
CDR3nt: TGTGCCAGCAGTGAAGACAGGGAGCCCAATCAGCCCCAGCATTTT

len: 11
abundance: .
v_gene: TRBV29-1
j_gene: TRBJ1-2
d_gene: .
CDR3aa: CSVQGSYGYTF
CDR3nt: TGCAGCGTTCAGGGCAGCTATGGCTACACCTTC

len: 16
abundance: .
v_gene: TRBV12-3/TRBV12-4
j_gene: TRBJ1-2
d_gene: TRBD1
CDR3aa: CASSPGTGQGNYGYTF
CDR3nt: TGTGCCAGCAGTCCCGGTACCGGACAGGGAAACTATGGCTACACCTTC

len: 14
abundance: .
v_gene: TRBV5-1
j_gene: TRBJ2-1
d_gene: TRBD1
CDR3aa: CASSSDRGRYEQFF
CDR3nt: TGCGCCAGCAGCTCGGACAGGGGGAGGTATGAGCAGTTCTTC

len: 16
abundance: many
v_gene: TRBV12-3/TRBV12-4
j_gene: TRBJ1-5
d_gene: TRBD1
CDR3aa: CASQAPGQVFNQPQHF
CDR3nt: TGTGCCAGCCAAGCTCCCGGACAGGTTTTTAATCAGCCCCAGCATTTT

len: 14
abundance: many
v_gene: TRBV12-3/TRBV12-4
j_gene: TRBJ1-5
d_gene: .
CDR3aa: CASSLAGGNQPQHF
CDR3nt: TGTGCCAGCAGTTTGGCAGGGGGCAATCAGCCCCAGCATTTT

len: 15
abundance: .
v_gene: TRBV3-1
j_gene: TRBJ2-6
d_gene: .
CDR3aa: CASSHRGTGANVLTF
CDR3nt: TGTGCCAGCAGCCACCGGGGGACTGGGGCCAACGTCCTGACTTTC

len: 14
abundance: many
v_gene: TRBV6-5
j_gene: TRBJ1-1
d_gene: .
CDR3aa: CASSYRTGNTEAFF
CDR3nt: TGTGCCAGCAGTTACCGAACGGGGAACACTGAAGCTTTCTTT

len: 13
abundance: many
v_gene: TRBV12-3/TRBV12-4
j_gene: TRBJ1-2
d_gene: .
CDR3aa: CASSPPSDYGYTF
CDR3nt: TGTGCCAGCAGTCCTCCTTCGGACTATGGCTACACCTTC

len: 13
abundance: many
v_gene: TRBV20-1
j_gene: TRBJ1-2
d_gene: .
CDR3aa: CSARRTDNYGYTF
CDR3nt: TGCAGTGCTAGGAGAACGGATAACTATGGCTACACCTTC

len: 17
abundance: .
v_gene: TRBV11-2
j_gene: TRBJ2-7
d_gene: TRBD2
CDR3aa: CASSFDVGLGLSYEQYF
CDR3nt: TGTGCCAGCAGCTTTGATGTCGGACTAGGCCTCTCCTACGAGCAGTACTTC

len: 18
abundance: .
v_gene: TRBV9
j_gene: TRBJ2-3
d_gene: TRBD1
CDR3aa: CASSSGASGTGGRNTQYF
CDR3nt: TGTGCCAGCAGCTCCGGGGCCTCCGGGACAGGGGGCAGGAATACGCAGTATTTT

len: 17
abundance: many
v_gene: TRBV7-9
j_gene: TRBJ2-3
d_gene: TRBD1
CDR3aa: CASSQTTGLHSTDTQYF
CDR3nt: TGTGCCAGCAGCCAAACGACAGGGCTCCACAGCACAGATACGCAGTATTTT

len: 16
abundance: few
v_gene: TRBV10-3
j_gene: TRBJ2-2
d_gene: .
CDR3aa: CAISESRTAGTGELFF
CDR3nt: TGTGCCATCAGTGAGTCCCGGACAGCAGGAACCGGGGAGCTGTTTTTT

len: 15
abundance: .
v_gene: TRBV20-1
j_gene: TRBJ2-7
d_gene: .
CDR3aa: CSARTTGRNYYEQYF
CDR3nt: TGCAGTGCTAGAACCACAGGGAGGAACTACTACGAGCAGTACTTC

len: 15
abundance: .
v_gene: TRBV2
j_gene: TRBJ2-3
d_gene: TRBD2
CDR3aa: CASSSTSGGEDTQYF
CDR3nt: TGTGCCAGCAGCTCTACTAGCGGGGGAGAGGATACGCAGTATTTT

len: 13
abundance: .
v_gene: TRBV6-1
j_gene: TRBJ1-1
d_gene: TRBD1
CDR3aa: CASIGTANTEAFF
CDR3nt: TGTGCCAGCATCGGGACAGCGAACACTGAAGCTTTCTTT

len: 15
abundance: few
v_gene: TRBV5-1
j_gene: TRBJ2-3
d_gene: .
CDR3aa: CASSLDGQRTDTQYF
CDR3nt: TGCGCCAGCAGCTTGGACGGACAGAGAACAGATACGCAGTATTTT

len: 14
abundance: .
v_gene: TRBV20-1
j_gene: TRBJ1-1
d_gene: TRBD1
CDR3aa: CSASGTGAQAEAFF
CDR3nt: TGCAGTGCTAGCGGGACAGGGGCGCAGGCTGAAGCTTTCTTT

len: 15
abundance: .
v_gene: TRBV7-6
j_gene: TRBJ2-2
d_gene: .
CDR3aa: CASSLVGSYTGELFF
CDR3nt: TGTGCCAGCAGCTTAGTTGGGAGCTACACCGGGGAGCTGTTTTTT

len: 21
abundance: few
v_gene: TRBV10-2
j_gene: TRBJ2-1
d_gene: TRBD2
CDR3aa: CASSGWTVGLAGGSSYNEQFF
CDR3nt: TGCGCCAGCAGTGGTTGGACAGTAGGACTAGCGGGGGGGAGCTCCTACAATGAGCAGTTCTTC

len: 16
abundance: few
v_gene: TRBV5-8
j_gene: TRBJ2-7
d_gene: TRBD1
CDR3aa: CASSLAPGQVLHEQYF
CDR3nt: TGTGCCAGCAGCTTGGCCCCGGGACAGGTTCTCCACGAGCAGTACTTC

len: 14
abundance: .
v_gene: TRBV11-2
j_gene: TRBJ2-7
d_gene: .
CDR3aa: CASSLAQLAYEQYF
CDR3nt: TGTGCCAGCAGCTTGGCTCAATTAGCCTACGAGCAGTACTTC

len: 16
abundance: .
v_gene: TRBV7-9
j_gene: TRBJ2-5
d_gene: TRBD2
CDR3aa: CASSLVTSGGKETQYF
CDR3nt: TGTGCCAGCAGCTTAGTAACTAGCGGGGGGAAAGAGACCCAGTACTTC

len: 12
abundance: .
v_gene: TRBV7-2
j_gene: TRBJ2-7
d_gene: .
CDR3aa: CASSLFLGEQYF
CDR3nt: TGTGCCAGCAGCTTATTTTTGGGAGAGCAGTACTTC

len: 16
abundance: .
v_gene: TRBV6-5
j_gene: TRBJ1-1
d_gene: TRBD1
CDR3aa: CASSYGTSQGAAEAFF
CDR3nt: TGTGCCAGCAGTTACGGTACCTCCCAGGGGGCCGCTGAAGCTTTCTTT

len: 14
abundance: few
v_gene: TRBV5-1
j_gene: TRBJ1-3
d_gene: .
CDR3aa: CASYDGFSGNTIYF
CDR3nt: TGCGCCAGTTACGACGGATTCTCTGGAAACACCATATATTTT

len: 14
abundance: .
v_gene: TRBV5-5
j_gene: TRBJ1-2
d_gene: TRBD1
CDR3aa: CASSLSTGGYGYTF
CDR3nt: TGTGCCAGCAGCTTATCGACAGGGGGCTATGGCTACACCTTC

len: 17
abundance: .
v_gene: TRBV7-9
j_gene: TRBJ2-1
d_gene: TRBD1
CDR3aa: CASSYPGQGNSYNEQFF
CDR3nt: TGTGCCAGCAGCTACCCGGGACAGGGGAACTCCTACAATGAGCAGTTCTTC

len: 16
abundance: many
v_gene: TRBV5-6
j_gene: TRBJ2-1
d_gene: TRBD2
CDR3aa: CASSFPAGGPGNEQFF
CDR3nt: TGTGCCAGCAGCTTCCCAGCGGGGGGGCCGGGGAATGAGCAGTTCTTC

len: 14
abundance: once
v_gene: TRBV6-1
j_gene: TRBJ2-3
d_gene: .
CDR3aa: CASGALSPTDTQYF
CDR3nt: TGTGCCAGCGGGGCCCTCTCACCCACAGATACGCAGTATTTT

len: 12
abundance: .
v_gene: TRBV9
j_gene: TRBJ2-3
d_gene: .
CDR3aa: CTWNRRGDTQYF
CDR3nt: TGTACCTGGAATAGGAGAGGAGATACGCAGTATTTT

len: 13
abundance: few
v_gene: TRBV7-3
j_gene: TRBJ1-1
d_gene: .
CDR3aa: CASSLRSNTEAFF
CDR3nt: TGTGCCAGCAGCTTAAGGTCGAACACTGAAGCTTTCTTT

len: 15
abundance: .
v_gene: TRBV7-6
j_gene: TRBJ2-2
d_gene: .
CDR3aa: CASSTEADITGELFF
CDR3nt: TGTGCCAGCAGCACGGAAGCCGACATAACCGGGGAGCTGTTTTTT

len: 15
abundance: few
v_gene: TRBV5-1
j_gene: TRBJ2-3
d_gene: TRBD2
CDR3aa: CASSSTGLAGDTQYF
CDR3nt: TGCGCCAGCAGCTCAACGGGACTAGCGGGAGATACGCAGTATTTT

len: 14
abundance: few
v_gene: TRBV9
j_gene: TRBJ2-7
d_gene: .
CDR3aa: CASSGRFPSYEQYF
CDR3nt: TGTGCCAGCAGCGGCAGATTTCCTTCCTACGAGCAGTACTTC

len: 13
abundance: few
v_gene: TRBV3-1
j_gene: TRBJ1-1
d_gene: TRBD1
CDR3aa: CASSTNLQGEAFF
CDR3nt: TGTGCCAGCAGCACAAATCTACAGGGGGAAGCTTTCTTT

len: 13
abundance: .
v_gene: TRBV7-9
j_gene: TRBJ1-2
d_gene: TRBD1
CDR3aa: CASSFTGAEGYTF
CDR3nt: TGTGCCAGCAGCTTCACAGGGGCGGAAGGCTACACCTTC

len: 13
abundance: few
v_gene: TRBV12-3/TRBV12-4
j_gene: TRBJ2-2
d_gene: .
CDR3aa: CASSFYPFGELFF
CDR3nt: TGTGCCAGCAGTTTCTACCCGTTCGGGGAGCTGTTTTTT

len: 13
abundance: .
v_gene: TRBV12-3/TRBV12-4
j_gene: TRBJ1-1
d_gene: .
CDR3aa: CASSLVGGVEAFF
CDR3nt: TGTGCCAGCAGCCTTGTCGGGGGCGTTGAAGCTTTCTTT

len: 18
abundance: .
v_gene: TRBV3-1
j_gene: TRBJ1-2
d_gene: .
CDR3aa: CASSQEASGSKSNYGYTF
CDR3nt: TGTGCCAGCAGCCAAGAGGCGTCAGGATCCAAATCTAACTATGGCTACACCTTC

len: 13
abundance: many
v_gene: TRBV5-1
j_gene: TRBJ2-3
d_gene: .
CDR3aa: CASQEGSTDTQYF
CDR3nt: TGCGCCAGCCAAGAAGGTAGCACAGATACGCAGTATTTT

len: 17
abundance: .
v_gene: TRBV7-9
j_gene: TRBJ2-3
d_gene: .
CDR3aa: CASSLRRTSASTDTQYF
CDR3nt: TGTGCCAGCAGCTTACGACGGACATCAGCTAGCACAGATACGCAGTATTTT

len: 13
abundance: few
v_gene: TRBV29-1
j_gene: TRBJ2-7
d_gene: .
CDR3aa: CSVEGGGADEQYF
CDR3nt: TGCAGCGTTGAGGGAGGGGGGGCCGACGAGCAGTACTTC

len: 17
abundance: few
v_gene: TRBV14
j_gene: TRBJ2-1
d_gene: TRBD1
CDR3aa: CASNQWGLATGGNEQFF
CDR3nt: TGTGCCAGCAACCAATGGGGACTCGCGACAGGGGGTAATGAGCAGTTCTTC

len: 14
abundance: .
v_gene: TRBV7-9
j_gene: TRBJ2-7
d_gene: .
CDR3aa: CASSPEARTYEQYF
CDR3nt: TGTGCCAGCAGCCCAGAGGCCAGGACCTACGAGCAGTACTTC

len: 15
abundance: .
v_gene: TRBV12-3/TRBV12-4
j_gene: TRBJ1-2
d_gene: .
CDR3aa: CASRATGRSNYGYTF
CDR3nt: TGTGCCAGCAGGGCTACAGGGCGTTCGAACTATGGCTACACCTTC